These 18 T cell receptor beta chains share one sample of origin, sequenced in a study of blood T cell repertoires in COVID-19. TCRdb's table, derived via immunoSEQ multiplex PCR, lists solely in-frame clones and lacks some. The sample shows roughly 300,000 clones, roughly 90% of them seen only once. The sample was PBMCs or T cells enriched from blood (not recorded which). The receptors stem from a woman in her 30s who had recovered from COVID-19.

J is TRBJ1-1 and V is TRBV5-1, with 8 bases fitting TRBD1. Trimming took 4 bases from V and 1 from J; bases not matched to a gene: 3. The CDR3 totals 14 residues. CDR1 and CDR2 from the germline V gene are SGHRS and YFSETQ. CDR3 nucleotides: TGCGCCAGCAGCGAGACAGGGGAGAACACTGAAGCTTTCTTT. Translated: CASSETGENTEAFF.

The genes are TRBV28 and TRBJ2-5, with TRBD2 identical over 8 bases. J lost 5 bases, V lost 5 bases, and 10 bases had no gene match. The V gene's germline CDR1 is MDHEN and CDR2 SYDVKM. The CDR3 totals 15 residues. The CDR3 DNA reads TGTGCCAGCAGTCAGGAAGCGGGAGCGGAGGAGACCCAGTACTTC. Its translation is CASSQEAGAEETQYF.

Points on this clone: Mismatch with germline at one junction end may stem from a read error. CDR3 loop: CRAGRLYEQYF. The CDR3 DNA reads as TGTCGGGCGGGTAGGCTTTACGAGCAGTACTTC. The V and J genes are TRBV20-1 and TRBJ2-7; D is possibly TRBD2 (5 bases). Germline CDR1 reads DFQATT; CDR2 reads SNEGSKA (reference sequence). The CDR3 is 11 residues long.

The V gene is TRBV5-4, the J gene TRBJ1-3; possibly TRBD1 for D (5 bases). Germline CDR1 SGHNT, CDR2 YYREEE (reference sequence). V lost 1 base to trimming and J lost 3 bases, with 14 bases between them. The CDR3 is made up of 16 amino acids. CDR3 sequence: CASSLSVRGGGNTIYF. CDR3 in DNA: TGTGCCAGCAGCTTGAGTGTGAGGGGAGGTGGAAACACCATATATTTT.

The CDR3 loop is CASSLGRGDFQETQYF. The CDR3 nucleotides are TGTGCCAGCAGCTTGGGGAGGGGAGATTTCCAAGAGACCCAGTACTTC. The V and J genes are TRBV11-3 and TRBJ2-5, with 7 bases lining up with TRBD2. Germline loops: CDR1 SGHNT, CDR2 YENEEA. V shed 3 bases, J shed 1 base, and the junction held 8 bases outside the gene matches. The CDR3 spans 16 residues.

The chain has TRBV5-1 and TRBJ1-1; possibly TRBD1 for D (6 bases). Trimming stripped 1 base from V and 1 base from J, with 11 bases between. The CDR3 totals 15 residues. Germline values: CDR1 SGHRS, CDR2 YFSETQ. CDR3 in amino acids: CASSLQGTENTEAFF. CDR3 coding DNA: TGCGCCAGCAGCTTGCAGGGGACGGAGAACACTGAAGCTTTCTTT.

The chain has TRBV24-1 and TRBJ2-1; D possibly corresponds to TRBD2 (6 bases). Looked up from germline, CDR1 is KGHDR and CDR2 is SFDVKD. This CDR3 has 17 amino acids. V dropped 0 bases and J dropped 9 bases, with 20 bases sitting between them. The CDR3 is CATSDLWGGPNRGEQFF. CDR3 DNA: TGTGCCACCAGTGATTTGTGGGGAGGCCCCAATCGGGGTGAGCAGTTCTTC.

J is TRBJ1-2 and V is TRBV4-3; D not certain. V was clipped by 3 bases and J by 4 bases, with 15 bases between them. The length of the CDR3 is 15 residues. From germline, CDR1 is LGHNA and CDR2 YSLEER. Here the CDR3 reads CASSQLSDSAYGYTF. CDR3 bases: TGCGCCAGCAGCCAGCTTAGCGATTCTGCCTATGGCTACACCTTC.

This clone occurred a few times. The DNA for the CDR3 is TGCGCCAGCAGCCAAGAGCTAGCGGGAGTCTACAATGAGCAGTTCTTC. Residues: CASSQELAGVYNEQFF. The V and J genes are TRBV4-1 and TRBJ2-1; 10 bases map to TRBD2. CDR3 length equals 16 residues. Germline V gene data show CDR1 as MGHRA and CDR2 as YSYEKL. V was clipped by 0 bases and J by 3 bases; unmatched bases: 2.

The V call is TRBV19, the J call TRBJ2-1; D perhaps matches TRBD1 (5 bases). There are 18 residues in the CDR3. The V gene lost 5 bases and the J gene lost 0 bases, with 20 bases spanning the gap. The germline gives CDR1 LNHDA, CDR2 SQIVND (reference sequence). The CDR3 loop is CASSPRQIQFSSYNEQFF. The DNA of the CDR3 is TGTGCCAGTAGTCCACGACAGATTCAGTTTAGCTCCTACAATGAGCAGTTCTTC.

V gene TRBV6-5 combines with J gene TRBJ1-6; D gene unclear. This CDR3 is 13 amino acids long. CDR1 and CDR2 (germline): MNHEY, SVGAGI. V was cut by 3 bases and J by 8 bases, with 8 bases left in between. CDR3 sequence reads: CASSYGPDSPLHF. In nucleotides, the CDR3 is TGTGCCAGCAGTTATGGGCCAGATTCACCCCTCCACTTT.

The chain carries TRBV3-1 (or the pseudogene TRBV3-2) and TRBJ1-4; D is perhaps TRBD1 (5 bases). Germline CDR1 and CDR2: LGHDT and YNNKEL (reference sequence). Trimming took 4 bases from V and 4 from J, leaving 10 bases between them. CDR3 size: 14 residues. This CDR3 is CASSPLGGNEKLFF. Here the CDR3 DNA reads TGTGCCAGCAGCCCCCTCGGGGGTAATGAAAAACTGTTTTTT.

CDR3 bases: TGTGCCAGCAGTTTAGTCATCCATTCCCTCGTGGCGACCGGGGTTGGATCACCCCTCCACTTT. It translates to CASSLVIHSLVATGVGSPLHF. The V and J genes are TRBV28 and TRBJ1-6, with no clear D. The ends were cut back, 2 bases at V and 10 bases at J, with 33 bases in the middle. This CDR3 comprises 21 residues. Germline assignment: CDR1 MDHEN and CDR2 SYDVKM.

The chain couples TRBV19 to TRBJ1-1; D is undetermined. Trimming removed 3 bases at V and 3 bases at J, with 11 bases between. Germline CDR1 is LNHDA and CDR2 is SQIVND (reference sequence). The CDR3 covers 14 residues. DNA for the CDR3: TGTGCCAGTAGTATTCTCCCCACAGACACTGAAGCTTTCTTT. This codes for CASSILPTDTEAFF.

This clone was counted a single time. This chain links TRBV7-9 with TRBJ2-2; 8 nucleotides agree with TRBD2. Per the germline V gene, CDR1 is SEHNR and CDR2 is FQNEAQ (reference sequence). This CDR3 is built from 17 residues. J gave up 6 bases and V 4 bases, and 13 bases lay outside the gene matches. CDR3 sequence (DNA): TGTGCCAGCAGCTCCGACTATTGGCGGGGGGATCCCGGGGAGCTGTTTTTT. Amino acid sequence: CASSSDYWRGDPGELFF.

The chain employs TRBV18 and TRBJ1-1; TRBD1 matches at 8 bases. With V trimmed by 3 bases and J by 1 base, 4 bases remained unmatched. Germline assignment: CDR1 KGHSH and CDR2 LQKENI. This CDR3 comprises 15 residues. CDR3 residues: CASSPTGTGNTEAFF. CDR3 nucleotides: TGTGCCAGCTCACCCACCGGGACAGGGAACACTGAAGCTTTCTTT.

V usage is TRBV27 and J usage is TRBJ2-7, with 8 nucleotides matching TRBD2. V was clipped by 10 bases and J by 3 bases; unmatched bases: 11. This CDR3 is built from 14 residues. Germline V CDR1 and CDR2: MNHEY, SMNVEV (reference sequence). The CDR3 spells CATLSTSGNYEQYF. The DNA of the CDR3 is TGTGCCACCCTAAGTACTAGCGGTAACTACGAGCAGTACTTC.

The chain combines TRBV28 with TRBJ2-1; 9 bases fit TRBD2. With 10 bases clipped from V and 2 bases from J, the junction kept 9 bases outside the gene matches. CDR1 and CDR2 from the germline V gene are MDHEN and SYDVKM. The CDR3 is 15 residues long. CDR3 sequence: CATHTLAGPYNEQFF. In DNA, the CDR3 is TGTGCCACCCACACCCTAGCGGGACCCTACAATGAGCAGTTCTTC.